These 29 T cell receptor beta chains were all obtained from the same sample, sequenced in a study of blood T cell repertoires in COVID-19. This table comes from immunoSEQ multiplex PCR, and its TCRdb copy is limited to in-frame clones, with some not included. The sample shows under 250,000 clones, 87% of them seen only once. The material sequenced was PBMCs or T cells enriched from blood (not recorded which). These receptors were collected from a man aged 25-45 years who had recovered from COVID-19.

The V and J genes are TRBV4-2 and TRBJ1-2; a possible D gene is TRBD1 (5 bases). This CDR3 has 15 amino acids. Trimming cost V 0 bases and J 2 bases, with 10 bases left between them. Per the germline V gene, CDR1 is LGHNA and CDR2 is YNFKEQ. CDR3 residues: CASSQDRSGNYGYTF. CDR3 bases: TGTGCCAGCAGCCAAGATCGGTCAGGGAACTATGGCTACACCTTC.

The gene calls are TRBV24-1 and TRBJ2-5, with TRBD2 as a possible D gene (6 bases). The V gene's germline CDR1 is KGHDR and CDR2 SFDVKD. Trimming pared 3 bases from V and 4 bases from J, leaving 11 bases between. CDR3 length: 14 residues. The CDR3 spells CATSDAAGSETQYF. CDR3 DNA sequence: TGTGCCACCAGTGATGCCGCGGGGTCAGAGACCCAGTACTTC.

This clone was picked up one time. The CDR3 coding sequence is TGTGCCAGCAGCGTAGTACTCGGGTATGGCTACACCTTC. This sequence encodes CASSVVLGYGYTF. The rearrangement uses TRBV9 and TRBJ1-2; D is ambiguous. Germline V gene sequence: CDR1 SGDLS, CDR2 YYNGEE. The CDR3 spans 13 residues. V gave up 0 bases and J gave up 5 bases, with 8 bases separating them.

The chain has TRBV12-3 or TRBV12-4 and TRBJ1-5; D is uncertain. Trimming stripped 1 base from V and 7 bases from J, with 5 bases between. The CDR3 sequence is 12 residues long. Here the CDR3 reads CASSLERQPQHF. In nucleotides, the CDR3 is TGTGCCAGCAGTTTAGAGAGGCAGCCCCAGCATTTT.

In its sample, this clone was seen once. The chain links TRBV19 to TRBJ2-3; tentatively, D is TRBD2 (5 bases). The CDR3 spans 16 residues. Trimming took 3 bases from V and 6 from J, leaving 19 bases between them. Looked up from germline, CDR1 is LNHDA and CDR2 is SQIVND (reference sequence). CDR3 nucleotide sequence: TGTGCCAGTAGTATCCCTGGGGTAGCGAAAGGGGATACGCAGTATTTT. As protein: CASSIPGVAKGDTQYF.

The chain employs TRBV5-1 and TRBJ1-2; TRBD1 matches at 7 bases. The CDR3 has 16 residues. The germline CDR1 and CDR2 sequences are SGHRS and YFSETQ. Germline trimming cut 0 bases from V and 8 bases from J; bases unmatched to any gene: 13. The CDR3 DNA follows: TGCGCCAGCAGCTTGGGAGAGGGGGCGATAATAGAAGGCTACACCTTC. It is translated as CASSLGEGAIIEGYTF.

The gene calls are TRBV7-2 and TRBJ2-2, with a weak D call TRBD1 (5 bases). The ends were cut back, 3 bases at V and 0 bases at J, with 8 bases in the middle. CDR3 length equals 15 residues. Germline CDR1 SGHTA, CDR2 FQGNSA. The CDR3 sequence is CASSFDSTNTGELFF. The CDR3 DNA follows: TGTGCCAGCAGCTTCGACAGCACGAACACCGGGGAGCTGTTTTTT.

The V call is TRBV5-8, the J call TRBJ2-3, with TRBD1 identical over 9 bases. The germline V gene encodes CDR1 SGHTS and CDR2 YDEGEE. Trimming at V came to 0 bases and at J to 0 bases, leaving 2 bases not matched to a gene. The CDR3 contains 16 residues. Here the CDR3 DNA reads TGTGCCAGCAGCTTGGTGGGACAGGGAAGCACAGATACGCAGTATTTT. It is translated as CASSLVGQGSTDTQYF.

The CDR3, as DNA: TGTGCCAGCAGCTTATATAGCGGGAACGAGCAGTACTTC. Translating it yields CASSLYSGNEQYF. The chain combines TRBV7-9 with TRBJ2-7; TRBD2 agrees at 8 bases. This CDR3 contains 13 residues. Per germline, CDR1 SEHNR and CDR2 FQNEAQ (reference sequence). V lost 2 bases to trimming and J lost 5 bases; unmatched junction nucleotides: 2.

The CDR3 is CASSATGTSGRVFRDGELFF. The CDR3 DNA sequence: TGTGCCAGCAGCGCCACCGGGACTAGCGGGAGGGTTTTTCGGGACGGGGAGCTGTTTTTT. The V and J genes are TRBV9 and TRBJ2-2; 16 bases are shared with TRBD2. CDR3 length: 20 amino acids. Unmatched junction bases numbered 15, after V lost 3 bases and J lost 7 bases. Germline CDR1 and CDR2: SGDLS and YYNGEE.

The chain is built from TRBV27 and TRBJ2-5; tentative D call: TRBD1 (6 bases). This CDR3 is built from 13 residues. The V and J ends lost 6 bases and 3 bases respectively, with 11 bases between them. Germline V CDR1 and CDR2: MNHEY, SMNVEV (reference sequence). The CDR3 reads CASSYRTEETQYF. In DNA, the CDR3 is TGTGCCAGCAGCTACAGGACAGAAGAGACCCAGTACTTC.

CDR3 in amino acids: CASSQGLSAEAFF. DNA of the CDR3: TGTGCCAGCAGTCAGGGGCTTTCGGCTGAAGCTTTCTTT. This chain joins TRBV27 and TRBJ1-1; D is possibly TRBD1 (6 bases). Germline CDR1 is MNHEY and CDR2 is SMNVEV (reference sequence). V lost 5 bases and J lost 6, with 13 bases in between. The CDR3 extends over 13 amino acids.

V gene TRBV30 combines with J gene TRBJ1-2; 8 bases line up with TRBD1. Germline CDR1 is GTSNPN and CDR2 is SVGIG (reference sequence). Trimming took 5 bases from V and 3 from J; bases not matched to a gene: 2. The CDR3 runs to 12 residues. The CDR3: CAWETGDYGYTF. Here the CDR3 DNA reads TGTGCCTGGGAGACAGGGGACTATGGCTACACCTTC.

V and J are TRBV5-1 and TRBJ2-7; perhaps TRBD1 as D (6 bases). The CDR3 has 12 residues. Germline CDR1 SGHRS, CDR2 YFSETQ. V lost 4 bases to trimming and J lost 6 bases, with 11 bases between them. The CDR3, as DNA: TGCGCCAGCAGCCAGACAGGTGTCGAGCAGTACTTC. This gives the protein CASSQTGVEQYF.

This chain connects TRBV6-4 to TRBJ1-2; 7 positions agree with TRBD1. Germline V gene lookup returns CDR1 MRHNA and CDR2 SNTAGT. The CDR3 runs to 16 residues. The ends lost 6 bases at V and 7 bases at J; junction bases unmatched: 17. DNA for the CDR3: TGTGCCAGCAGCGCTTCTCCGGCGACAGGGACCTCTGGCTACACCTTC. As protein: CASSASPATGTSGYTF.

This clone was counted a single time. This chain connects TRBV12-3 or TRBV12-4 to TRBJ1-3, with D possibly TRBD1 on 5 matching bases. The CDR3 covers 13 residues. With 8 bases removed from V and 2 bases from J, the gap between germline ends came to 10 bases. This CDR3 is CASGKGPGNTIYF. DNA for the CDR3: TGTGCCAGCGGAAAGGGGCCTGGAAACACCATATATTTT.

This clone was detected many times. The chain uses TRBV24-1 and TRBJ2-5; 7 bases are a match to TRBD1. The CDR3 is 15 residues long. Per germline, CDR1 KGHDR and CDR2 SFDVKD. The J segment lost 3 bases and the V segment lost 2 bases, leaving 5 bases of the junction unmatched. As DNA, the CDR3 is TGTGCCACCAGTGATTCGAAGGGACAGAAAGAGACCCAGTACTTC. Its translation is CATSDSKGQKETQYF.

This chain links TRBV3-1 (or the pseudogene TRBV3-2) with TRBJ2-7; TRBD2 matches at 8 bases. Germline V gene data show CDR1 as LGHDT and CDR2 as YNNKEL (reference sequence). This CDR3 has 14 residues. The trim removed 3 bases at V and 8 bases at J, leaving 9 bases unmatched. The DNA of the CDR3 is TGTGCCAGCAGCCACGGAAGCGGGAGTAATAAGCAGTACTTC. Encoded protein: CASSHGSGSNKQYF.

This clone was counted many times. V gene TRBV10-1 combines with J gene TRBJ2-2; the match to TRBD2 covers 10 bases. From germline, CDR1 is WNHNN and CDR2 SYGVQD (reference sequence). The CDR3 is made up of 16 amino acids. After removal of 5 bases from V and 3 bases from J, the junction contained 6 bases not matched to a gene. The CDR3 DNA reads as TGCGCCAGCAGTCTAGCGGGAGTCCCGCACACCGGGGAGCTGTTTTTT. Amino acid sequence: CASSLAGVPHTGELFF.

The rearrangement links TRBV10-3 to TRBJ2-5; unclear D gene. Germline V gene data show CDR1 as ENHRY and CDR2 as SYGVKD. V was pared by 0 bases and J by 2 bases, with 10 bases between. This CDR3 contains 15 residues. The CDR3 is CAISESTERQETQYF. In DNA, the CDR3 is TGTGCCATCAGTGAGTCGACTGAAAGGCAAGAGACCCAGTACTTC.

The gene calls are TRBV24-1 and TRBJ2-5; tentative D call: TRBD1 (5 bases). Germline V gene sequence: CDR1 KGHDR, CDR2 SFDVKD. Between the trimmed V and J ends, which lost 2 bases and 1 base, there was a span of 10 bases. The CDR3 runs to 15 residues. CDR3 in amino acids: CATSDSETAQETQYF. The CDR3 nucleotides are TGTGCCACCAGTGATTCGGAGACAGCCCAAGAGACCCAGTACTTC.

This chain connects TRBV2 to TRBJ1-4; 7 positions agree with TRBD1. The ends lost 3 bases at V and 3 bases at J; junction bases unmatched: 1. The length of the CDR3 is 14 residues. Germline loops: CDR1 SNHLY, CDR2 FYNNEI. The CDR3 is CASSDGTANEKLFF. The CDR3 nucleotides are TGTGCCAGCAGTGACGGGACAGCTAATGAAAAACTGTTTTTT.

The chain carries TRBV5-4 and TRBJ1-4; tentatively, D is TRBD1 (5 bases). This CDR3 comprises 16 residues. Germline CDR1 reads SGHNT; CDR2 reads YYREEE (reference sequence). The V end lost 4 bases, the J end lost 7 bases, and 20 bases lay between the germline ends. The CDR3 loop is CASSTGTGLGSEKLFF. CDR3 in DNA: TGTGCCAGCAGCACAGGAACGGGACTCGGAAGTGAAAAACTGTTTTTT.

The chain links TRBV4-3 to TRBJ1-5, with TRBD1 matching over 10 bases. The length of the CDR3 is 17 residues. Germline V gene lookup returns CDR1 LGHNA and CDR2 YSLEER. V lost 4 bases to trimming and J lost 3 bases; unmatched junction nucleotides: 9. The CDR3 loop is CASSRDDRGLLNQPQHF. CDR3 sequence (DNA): TGCGCCAGCAGCCGGGATGACAGGGGGCTTCTCAATCAGCCCCAGCATTTT.

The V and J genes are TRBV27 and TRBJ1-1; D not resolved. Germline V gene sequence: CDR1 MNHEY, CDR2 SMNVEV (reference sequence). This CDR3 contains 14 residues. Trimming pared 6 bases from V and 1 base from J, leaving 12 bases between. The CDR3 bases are TGTGCCAGCAGAACACCAGCAGGGAACACTGAAGCTTTCTTT. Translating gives CASRTPAGNTEAFF.

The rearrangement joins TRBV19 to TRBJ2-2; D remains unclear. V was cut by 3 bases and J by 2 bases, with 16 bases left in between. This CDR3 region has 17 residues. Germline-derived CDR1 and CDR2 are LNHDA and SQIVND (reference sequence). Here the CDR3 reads CASSIRSGSLNTGELFF. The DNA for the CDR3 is TGTGCCAGTAGTATCCGTTCCGGGTCACTTAACACCGGGGAGCTGTTTTTT.

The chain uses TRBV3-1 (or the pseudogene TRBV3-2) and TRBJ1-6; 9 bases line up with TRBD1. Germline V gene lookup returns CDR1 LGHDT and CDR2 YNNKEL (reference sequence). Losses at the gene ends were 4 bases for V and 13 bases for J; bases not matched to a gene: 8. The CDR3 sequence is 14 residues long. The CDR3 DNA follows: TGTGCCAGCAGCCCAATGGACAGGGGAGCGCCCCTCCACTTT. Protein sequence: CASSPMDRGAPLHF.

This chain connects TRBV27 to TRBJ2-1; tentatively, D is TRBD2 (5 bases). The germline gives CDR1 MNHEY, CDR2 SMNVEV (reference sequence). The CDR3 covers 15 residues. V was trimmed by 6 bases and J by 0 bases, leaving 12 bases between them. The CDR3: CASSPGLFSYNEQFF. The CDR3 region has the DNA TGTGCCAGCAGCCCCGGACTCTTCTCCTACAATGAGCAGTTCTTC.

The CDR3 region is CASSRNAGGHEQFF. The CDR3 region has the DNA TGTGCCAGCAGCCGGAATGCCGGGGGGCATGAGCAGTTCTTC. V usage is TRBV3-1 (or the pseudogene TRBV3-2) and J usage is TRBJ2-1, with TRBD2 as a possible D gene (7 bases). Germline V gene sequence: CDR1 LGHDT, CDR2 YNNKEL (reference sequence). V lost 4 bases to trimming and J lost 8 bases, with 15 bases between them. CDR3 length equals 14 residues.